These 20 T cell receptor beta chains were all obtained from the same sample, sequenced in a study of blood T cells in healthy people across ages. A J-beta primer mix and a sample-barcoded 5' primer were used in a second PCR of roughly 6 to 11 cycles. MiXCR, applied by TCRdb to the 5' RACE reads, yields one record per CDR3 protein. Of about 840,000 distinct CDR3 sequences in the sample, 25% to 30% were seen once. These data also featured in a second study, about T cells of mothers and their children.

The sample taken for sequencing was blood. These receptors were taken from a woman aged 40 to 50 in good health.

A few counts support this clonotype. The chain recombines TRBV20-1 with TRBJ2-5; unclear D gene. The length of the CDR3 is 11 residues. CDR1 and CDR2 from the germline V gene are DFQATT and SNEGSKA (reference sequence). V was clipped by 0 bases and J by 7 bases, with 6 bases between them. The CDR3 nucleotides read TGCAGTGCTAGAGAGGGCCCGACCCAGTACTTC. It encodes CSAREGPTQYF.

This clonotype was detected ten times or more. The chain employs TRBV24-1 and TRBJ1-5; 9 nucleotides agree with TRBD1. The V gene end was trimmed by 3 bases and the J gene end by 3 bases; junction bases not matched to a gene: 5. This CDR3 is 16 amino acids long. Germline V lookup: CDR1 KGHDR, CDR2 SFDVKD. CDR3 nucleotide sequence: TGTGCCACCAGTGATGGACAGGGGACTTACAATCAGCCCCAGCATTTT. Translated: CATSDGQGTYNQPQHF.

V gene TRBV11-2 combines with J gene TRBJ2-3, with 14 bases lining up with TRBD2. CDR3 length: 18 residues. Trimming took 3 bases from V and 3 from J; bases not matched to a gene: 8. Germline V gene data show CDR1 as SGHAT and CDR2 as FQNNGV. The CDR3 is CASSFKGTSGGGTDTQYF. CDR3 nucleotide sequence: TGTGCCAGCAGCTTTAAGGGGACTAGCGGGGGCGGGACAGATACGCAGTATTTT.

Points on this clonotype: A much larger clone lies one base from this, so it may be a read error. The V call is TRBV20-1, the J call TRBJ2-1, with TRBD1 as a possible D gene (7 bases). V lost 1 base and J 13 bases, leaving 20 bases between the germline ends. The germline V gene encodes CDR1 DFQATT and CDR2 SNEGSKA (reference sequence). The CDR3 is made up of 14 amino acids. CDR3 bases: TGCAGTGCTAGAGTGGCAGGGGGAGGAGAGACCCAGTTCTTC. Protein sequence: CSARVAGGGETQFF.

Only a few counts were recorded for this clonotype. The V call is TRBV25-1, the J call TRBJ2-1, with TRBD1 matching 9 bases. This CDR3 contains 17 residues. The junction had 17 bases not matched to a gene; V was cut back by 4 bases and J by 10 bases. Germline V CDR1 and CDR2: MGHDK, SYGVNS. CDR3 sequence reads: CASSVLGGGQGGREQFF. CDR3 sequence (DNA): TGTGCCAGCAGTGTTTTAGGAGGGGGACAGGGAGGGCGAGAGCAGTTCTTC.

This clonotype has more than one count but fewer than ten. The V call is TRBV7-2, the J call TRBJ2-5, with 9 bases matching TRBD2. The CDR3 covers 18 residues. Germline trimming cut 4 bases from V and 0 bases from J; bases unmatched to any gene: 12. The germline V gene encodes CDR1 SGHTA and CDR2 FQGNSA. CDR3 loop: CASSSAYLAGSHQETQYF. The CDR3 DNA reads TGTGCCAGCAGCTCAGCCTACCTAGCGGGATCCCACCAAGAGACCCAGTACTTC. Supplemented by reference TRBV7-2 and TRBJ2-5, the full variable domain reads GAGVSQSPSNKVTEKGKDVELRCDPISGHTALYWYRQSLGQGLEFLIYFQGNSAPDKSGLPSDRFSAERTGGSVSTLTIQRTQQEDSAVYLCASSSAYLAGSHQETQYFGPGTRLLVL.

This clonotype was detected many times. Relative to the germline gene, one junction end is altered; a read error may explain this. The chain recombines TRBV7-7 with TRBJ2-5, with unresolved D. The CDR3 length is 13 residues. CDR1 is SSHAT and CDR2 is FNYEAQ in the germline V gene (reference sequence). Here the CDR3 reads CASSFGHQETQYF. The CDR3 DNA is TGTGCTAGCAGCTTTGGGCACCAAGAGACCCAGTACTTC.

With respect to this clonotype: This may be a read error: a much more frequent sequence differs by one nucleotide. The rearrangement joins TRBV12-3 or TRBV12-4 to TRBJ2-1, with 12 bases identical to TRBD2. The CDR3 is 17 residues long. The CDR3 DNA follows: TGTGCCAGCAGGATACTAGCGGGGGGCAACTCCTACAAGGAGCAGTTCTTC. The encoded protein is CASRILAGGNSYKEQFF.

This clonotype has a handful of counts. V usage is TRBV20-1 and J usage is TRBJ2-4, with a tentative D call TRBD1 (5 bases). TRBJ2-7 explains the end of the DNA better; the J call may be wrong. CDR3 length: 15 amino acids. The germline V gene has CDR1 DFQATT and CDR2 SNEGSKA (reference sequence). CDR3 protein: CSARRGAQRTYEQYF. CDR3 DNA sequence: TGCAGTGCTAGAAGGGGCGCACAGAGGACCTACGAGCAGTACTTC.

A few counts support this clonotype. The chain uses TRBV20-1 and TRBJ2-3; D not resolved. Looked up from germline, CDR1 is DFQATT and CDR2 is SNEGSKA (reference sequence). V lost 4 bases to trimming and J lost 1 base, with 12 bases between them. The CDR3 loop spans 14 amino acids. The CDR3 region is CSAIPAERTDTQYF. CDR3 nucleotides: TGCAGTGCTATCCCAGCCGAACGCACAGATACGCAGTATTTT.

With respect to this clonotype: A much larger clone sits a single nucleotide away, making a read error possible. This chain joins TRBV9 and TRBJ2-3; no firm D call. The germline V gene encodes CDR1 SGDLS and CDR2 YYNGEE. This CDR3 contains 15 residues. The CDR3 DNA sequence: TGTGCCAGCAACGTAGCCTCGGGCAGCACAGATACGCAGTATTTT. As protein: CASNVASGSTDTQYF.

This clonotype has at least ten counts. The chain is built from TRBV4-3 and TRBJ2-7, with TRBD1 matching over 8 bases. J lost 0 bases, V lost 4 bases, and 5 bases had no gene match. Per the germline V gene, CDR1 is LGHNA and CDR2 is YSLEER. CDR3 size: 15 residues. The CDR3 loop is CASSPWDRLSYEQYF. The CDR3 DNA is TGCGCCAGCAGCCCCTGGGACAGGCTCTCCTACGAGCAGTACTTC.

At least ten counts were recorded for this clonotype. The CDR3 protein is CSVAPGRTYSGANVLTF. In DNA form, the CDR3 reads TGCAGCGTTGCTCCCGGACGGACCTACTCTGGGGCCAACGTCCTGACTTTC. The chain joins TRBV29-1 to TRBJ2-6; D unclear. The germline V and J ends were trimmed by 4 bases and 0 bases, with 16 bases remaining between them. Germline CDR1 reads SQVTM; CDR2 reads ANQGSEA. The CDR3 has 17 amino acids. Drawing the rest from reference TRBV29-1 and TRBJ2-6, the complete variable domain is SAVISQKPSRDICQRGTSLTIQCQVDSQVTMMFWYRQQPGQSLTLIATANQGSEATYESGFVIDKFPISRPNLTFSTLTVSNMSPEDSSIYLCSVAPGRTYSGANVLTFGAGSRLTVL.

V gene TRBV7-9 combines with J gene TRBJ2-1; 9 bases fit TRBD1. J was trimmed by 8 bases and V by 3 bases; bases with no gene match: 8. The CDR3 is made up of 15 amino acids. Germline loops: CDR1 SEHNR, CDR2 FQNEAQ (reference sequence). For the CDR3, the DNA is TGTGCCAGCAGCTTCGGGACAGGGACGGTAGATGAGCAGTTCTTC. Protein: CASSFGTGTVDEQFF.

This clonotype was seen a few times. The rearrangement links TRBV6-6 to TRBJ1-2, with a weak D call TRBD1 (6 bases). Germline CDR1 reads MNHNY; CDR2 reads SVGAGI (reference sequence). This CDR3 comprises 16 residues. V lost 6 bases and J lost 4, with 21 bases in between. The CDR3 spells CASRGTRRGDAYGYTF. The CDR3 DNA sequence: TGTGCCAGCAGGGGGACAAGACGGGGTGATGCCTATGGCTACACCTTC.

Note on this clonotype: It may be a read error: a sequence one base away is much more abundant. The rearrangement links TRBV20-1 to TRBJ2-1; 8 bases agree with TRBD2. The J call may be mistaken, given a closer DNA end match to TRBJ2-7. Germline lookup yields CDR1 DFQATT and CDR2 SNEGSKA (reference sequence). CDR3 length: 13 residues. This chain's CDR3 is CSPTSGSYNEQYF. The DNA of the CDR3 is TGCAGTCCTACTAGCGGCTCCTACAATGAGCAGTACTTC.

Notes on this clonotype: A read error may account for a junction end that differs from germline. The rearrangement links TRBV11-2 to TRBJ2-3; TRBD2 might be the D (6 bases). The CDR3 has 14 amino acids. CDR1 is SGHAT, CDR2 FQNNGV, per germline. CDR3 sequence: CAGSSTGGTDTQYF. The CDR3 DNA sequence: TGTGCCGGCAGCTCTACGGGGGGCACAGATACGCAGTATTTT.

In the case of this clonotype: The junction does not match germline at one end; this may be a read error. This chain connects TRBV4-1 to TRBJ2-7, with 9 bases matching TRBD2. The CDR3 has 15 amino acids. CDR1 and CDR2 from the germline V gene are MGHRA and YSYEKL. The CDR3 sequence is CTSSQGNSGSYEQYF. In nucleotides, the CDR3 is TGCACCAGCAGCCAGGGGAATAGCGGGAGCTACGAGCAGTACTTC.

This clonotype was picked up one time. Written as DNA, the CDR3 is TGTGCCAGCAGTACATTAACCGGGACAGGGATCTACGAGCAGTACTTC. This codes for CASSTLTGTGIYEQYF. The chain has TRBV28 and TRBJ2-7, with 9 bases identical to TRBD1. Germline V gene lookup returns CDR1 MDHEN and CDR2 SYDVKM. The V and J ends lost 5 bases and 3 bases, in that order; junction bases with no gene match: 11. The CDR3 contains 16 residues. Filled out from reference TRBV28 and TRBJ2-7, the complete variable domain reads DVKVTQSSRYLVKRTGEKVFLECVQDMDHENMFWYRQDPGLGLRLIYFSYDVKMKEKGDIPEGYSVSREKKERFSLILESASTNQTSMYLCASSTLTGTGIYEQYFGPGTRLTVT.

This clonotype was recorded many times. The chain joins TRBV29-1 to TRBJ1-2; D call uncertain. There are 12 residues in the CDR3. CDR1 is SQVTM, CDR2 ANQGSEA, per germline. V was pared by 2 bases and J by 0 bases, with 4 bases between. CDR3: CSVERANYGYTF. The CDR3 coding sequence is TGCAGCGTTGAACGGGCTAACTATGGCTACACCTTC.